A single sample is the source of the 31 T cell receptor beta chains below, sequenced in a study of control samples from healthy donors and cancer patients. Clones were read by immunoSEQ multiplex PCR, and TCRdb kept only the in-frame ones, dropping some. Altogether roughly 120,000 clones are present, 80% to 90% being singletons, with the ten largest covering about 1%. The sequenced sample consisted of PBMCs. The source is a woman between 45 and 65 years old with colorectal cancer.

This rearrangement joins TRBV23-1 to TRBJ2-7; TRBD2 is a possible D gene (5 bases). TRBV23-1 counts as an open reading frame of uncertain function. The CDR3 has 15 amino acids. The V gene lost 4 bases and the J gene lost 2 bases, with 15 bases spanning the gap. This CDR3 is CASSPSLGIPYEQYF. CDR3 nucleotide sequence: TGCGCCAGCAGTCCGTCTCTCGGGATTCCCTACGAGCAGTACTTC.

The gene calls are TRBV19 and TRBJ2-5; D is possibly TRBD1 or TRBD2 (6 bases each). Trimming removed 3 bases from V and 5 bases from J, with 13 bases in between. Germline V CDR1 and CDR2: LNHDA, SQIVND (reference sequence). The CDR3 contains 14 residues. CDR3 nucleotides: TGTGCCAGTAGTATGTGGGGGGCCGGTGAGACCCAGTACTTC. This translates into CASSMWGAGETQYF. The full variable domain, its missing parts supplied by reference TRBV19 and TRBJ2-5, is DGGITQSPKYLFRKEGQNVTLSCEQNLNHDAMYWYRQDPGQGLRLIYYSQIVNDFQKGDIAEGYSVSREKKESFPLTVTSAQKNPTAFYLCASSMWGAGETQYFGPGTRLLVL.

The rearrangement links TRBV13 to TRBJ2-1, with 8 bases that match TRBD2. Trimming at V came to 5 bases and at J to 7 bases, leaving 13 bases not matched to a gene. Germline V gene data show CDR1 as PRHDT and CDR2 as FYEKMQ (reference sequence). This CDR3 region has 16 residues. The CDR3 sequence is CASSLDAERGNNEQFF. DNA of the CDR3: TGTGCCAGCAGCCTCGACGCTGAGCGGGGGAATAATGAGCAGTTCTTC.

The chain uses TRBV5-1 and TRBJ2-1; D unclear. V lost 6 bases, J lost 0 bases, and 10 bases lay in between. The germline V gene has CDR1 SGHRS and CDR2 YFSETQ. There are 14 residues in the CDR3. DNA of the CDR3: TGCGCCAGCAAAGAGGAGAGCTCCTACAATGAGCAGTTCTTC. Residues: CASKEESSYNEQFF.

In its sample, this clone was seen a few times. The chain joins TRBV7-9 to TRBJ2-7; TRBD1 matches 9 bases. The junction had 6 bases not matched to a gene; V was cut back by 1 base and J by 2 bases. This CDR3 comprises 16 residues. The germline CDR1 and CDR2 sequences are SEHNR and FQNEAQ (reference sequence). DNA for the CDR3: TGTGCCAGCAGCTTAGACCCGGGACAGGGAACCTACGAGCAGTACTTC. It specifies CASSLDPGQGTYEQYF.

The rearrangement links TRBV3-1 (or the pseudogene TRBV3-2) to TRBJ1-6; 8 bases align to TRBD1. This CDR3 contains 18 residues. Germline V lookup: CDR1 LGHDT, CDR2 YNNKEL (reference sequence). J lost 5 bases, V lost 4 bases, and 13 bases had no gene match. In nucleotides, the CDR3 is TGTGCCAGCAGCCGCTATCTAGGCCAGGGGGCTAATAATTCACCCCTCCACTTT. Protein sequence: CASSRYLGQGANNSPLHF.

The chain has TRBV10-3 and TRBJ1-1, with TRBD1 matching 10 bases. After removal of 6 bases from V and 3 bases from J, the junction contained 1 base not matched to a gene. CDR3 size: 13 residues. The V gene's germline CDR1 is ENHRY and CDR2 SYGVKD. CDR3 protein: CAIRGTGDTEAFF. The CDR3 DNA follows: TGTGCCATCAGGGGGACAGGGGACACTGAAGCTTTCTTT.

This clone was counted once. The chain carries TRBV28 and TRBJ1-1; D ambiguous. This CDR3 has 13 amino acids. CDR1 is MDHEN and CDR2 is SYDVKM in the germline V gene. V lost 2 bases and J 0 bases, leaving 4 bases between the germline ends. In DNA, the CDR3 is TGTGCCAGCAGTTTACCGTTGAACACTGAAGCTTTCTTT. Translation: CASSLPLNTEAFF.

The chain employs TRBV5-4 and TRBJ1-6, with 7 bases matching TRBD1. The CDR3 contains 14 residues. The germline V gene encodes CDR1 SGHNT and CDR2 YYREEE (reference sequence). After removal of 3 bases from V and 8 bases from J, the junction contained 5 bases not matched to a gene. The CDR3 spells CASSYRDSDSPLHF. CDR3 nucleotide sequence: TGTGCCAGCAGCTACCGGGACAGCGATTCACCCCTCCACTTT.

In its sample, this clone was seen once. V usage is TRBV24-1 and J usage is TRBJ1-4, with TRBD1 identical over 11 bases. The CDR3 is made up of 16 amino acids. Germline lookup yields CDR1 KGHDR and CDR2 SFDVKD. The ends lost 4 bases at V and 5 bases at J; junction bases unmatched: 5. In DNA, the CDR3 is TGTGCCACCAGTGACCCCGGGACAGGGGGGAATGAAAAACTGTTTTTT. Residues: CATSDPGTGGNEKLFF.

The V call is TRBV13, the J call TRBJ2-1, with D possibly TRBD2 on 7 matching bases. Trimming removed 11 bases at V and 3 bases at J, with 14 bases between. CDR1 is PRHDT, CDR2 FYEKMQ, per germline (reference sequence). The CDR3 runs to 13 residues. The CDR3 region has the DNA TGTGCCTCACGGGGAGGGGGCTACAATGAGCAGTTCTTC. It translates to CASRGGGYNEQFF.

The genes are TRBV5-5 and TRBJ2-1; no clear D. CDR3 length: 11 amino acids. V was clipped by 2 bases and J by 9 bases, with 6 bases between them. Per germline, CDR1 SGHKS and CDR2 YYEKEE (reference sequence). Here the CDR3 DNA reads TGTGCCAGCAGCTTCCTTGTTGAGCAGTTCTTC. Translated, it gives CASSFLVEQFF. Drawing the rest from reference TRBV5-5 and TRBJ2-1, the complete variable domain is DAGVTQSPTHLIKTRGQQVTLRCSPISGHKSVSWYQQVLGQGPQFIFQYYEKEERGRGNFPDRFSARQFPNYSSELNVNALLLGDSALYLCASSFLVEQFFGPGTRLTVL.

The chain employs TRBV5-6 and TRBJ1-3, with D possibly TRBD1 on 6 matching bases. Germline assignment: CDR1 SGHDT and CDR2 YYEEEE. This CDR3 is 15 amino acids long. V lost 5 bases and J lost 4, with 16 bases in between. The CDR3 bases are TGTGCCAGCAGTTCAGACAGGCGCCGGGGAAACACCATATATTTT. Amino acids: CASSSDRRRGNTIYF.

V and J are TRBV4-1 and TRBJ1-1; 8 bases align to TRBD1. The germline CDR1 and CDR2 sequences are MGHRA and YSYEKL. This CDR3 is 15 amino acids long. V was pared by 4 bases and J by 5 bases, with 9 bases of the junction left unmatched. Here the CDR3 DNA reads TGCGCCAGCAGCCGAGACAGGGGAATGGGGACTGAAGCTTTCTTT. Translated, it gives CASSRDRGMGTEAFF.

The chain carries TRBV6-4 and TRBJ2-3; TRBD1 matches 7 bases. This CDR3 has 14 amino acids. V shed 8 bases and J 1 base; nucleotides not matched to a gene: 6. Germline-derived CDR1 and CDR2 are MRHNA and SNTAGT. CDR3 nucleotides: TGTGCCAGCGCCTCCGGGACAGGCACAGATACGCAGTATTTT. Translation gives CASASGTGTDTQYF.

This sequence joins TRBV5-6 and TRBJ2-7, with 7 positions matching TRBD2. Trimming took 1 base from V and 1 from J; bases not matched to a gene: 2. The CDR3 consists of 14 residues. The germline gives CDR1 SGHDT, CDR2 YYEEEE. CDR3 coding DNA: TGTGCCAGCAGCTTGAGCGGGACGTCCTACGAGCAGTACTTC. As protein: CASSLSGTSYEQYF.

The chain's CDR3 is CASRFGTGSDTQYF. The CDR3 coding sequence is TGTGCCAGCAGGTTTGGGACAGGGTCAGATACGCAGTATTTT. The rearrangement uses TRBV11-2 and TRBJ2-3; 9 bases match TRBD1. This CDR3 is 14 amino acids long. V shed 6 bases and J 4 bases; nucleotides not matched to a gene: 5. Germline V gives CDR1 SGHAT, CDR2 FQNNGV.

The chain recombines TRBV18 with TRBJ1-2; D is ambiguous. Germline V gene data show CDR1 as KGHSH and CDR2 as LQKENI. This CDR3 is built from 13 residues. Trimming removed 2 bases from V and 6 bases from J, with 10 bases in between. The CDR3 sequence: CASSPTPLDGYTF. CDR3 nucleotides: TGTGCCAGCTCACCAACACCACTCGATGGCTACACCTTC. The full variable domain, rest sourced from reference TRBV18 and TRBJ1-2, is NAGVMQNPRHLVRRRGQEARLRCSPMKGHSHVYWYRQLPEEGLKFMVYLQKENIIDESGMPKERFSAEFPKEGPSILRIQQVVRGDSAAYFCASSPTPLDGYTFGSGTRLTVV.

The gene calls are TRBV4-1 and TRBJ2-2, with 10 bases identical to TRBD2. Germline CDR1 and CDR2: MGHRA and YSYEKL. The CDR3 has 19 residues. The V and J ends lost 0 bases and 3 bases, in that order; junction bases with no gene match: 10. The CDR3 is CASSQDPSGRVGDTGELFF. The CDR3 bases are TGCGCCAGCAGCCAAGACCCAAGCGGGAGGGTCGGAGACACCGGGGAGCTGTTTTTT.

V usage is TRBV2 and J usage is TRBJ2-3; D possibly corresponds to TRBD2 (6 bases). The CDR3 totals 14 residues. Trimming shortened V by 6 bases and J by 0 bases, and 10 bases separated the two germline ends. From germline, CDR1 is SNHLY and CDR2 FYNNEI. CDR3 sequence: CASRAGTSTDTQYF. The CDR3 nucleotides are TGTGCCAGCAGAGCCGGGACTAGCACAGATACGCAGTATTTT.

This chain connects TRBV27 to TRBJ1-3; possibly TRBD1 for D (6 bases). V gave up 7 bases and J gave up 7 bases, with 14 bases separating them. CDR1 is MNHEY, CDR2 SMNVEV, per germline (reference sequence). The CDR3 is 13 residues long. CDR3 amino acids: CASTSRGFNTIYF. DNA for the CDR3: TGTGCCAGCACCTCCAGGGGCTTCAACACCATATATTTT.

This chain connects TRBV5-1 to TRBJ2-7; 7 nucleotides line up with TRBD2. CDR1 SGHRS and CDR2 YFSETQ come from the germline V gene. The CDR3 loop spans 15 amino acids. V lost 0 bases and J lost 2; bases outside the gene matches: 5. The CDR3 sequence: CASSLAASGAYEQYF. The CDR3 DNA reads TGCGCCAGCAGCTTGGCCGCTAGCGGTGCCTACGAGCAGTACTTC.

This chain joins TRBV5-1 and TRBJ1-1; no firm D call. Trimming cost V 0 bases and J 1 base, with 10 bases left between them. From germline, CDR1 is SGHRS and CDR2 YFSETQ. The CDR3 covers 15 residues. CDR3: CASSLVGLGNTEAFF. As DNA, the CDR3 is TGCGCCAGCAGCTTGGTAGGGCTGGGGAACACTGAAGCTTTCTTT.

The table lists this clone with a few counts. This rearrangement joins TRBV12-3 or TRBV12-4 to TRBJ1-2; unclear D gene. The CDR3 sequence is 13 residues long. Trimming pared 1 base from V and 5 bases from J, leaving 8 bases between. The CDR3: CASSLEETYGYTF. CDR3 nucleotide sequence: TGTGCCAGCAGTTTAGAAGAAACTTATGGCTACACCTTC.

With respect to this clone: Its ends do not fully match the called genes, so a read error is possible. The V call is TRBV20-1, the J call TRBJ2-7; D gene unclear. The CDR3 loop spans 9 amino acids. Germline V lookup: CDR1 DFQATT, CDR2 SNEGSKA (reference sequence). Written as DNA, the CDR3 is TGCAGTGCTAGAGATCAATTGGAGTTC. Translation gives CSARDQLEF.

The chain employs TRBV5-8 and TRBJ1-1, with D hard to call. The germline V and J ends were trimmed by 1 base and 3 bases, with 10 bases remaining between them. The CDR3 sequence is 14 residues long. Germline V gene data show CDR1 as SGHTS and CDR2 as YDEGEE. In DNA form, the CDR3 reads TGTGCCAGCAGCTTGCATGCGGCGGACACTGAAGCTTTCTTT. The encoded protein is CASSLHAADTEAFF.

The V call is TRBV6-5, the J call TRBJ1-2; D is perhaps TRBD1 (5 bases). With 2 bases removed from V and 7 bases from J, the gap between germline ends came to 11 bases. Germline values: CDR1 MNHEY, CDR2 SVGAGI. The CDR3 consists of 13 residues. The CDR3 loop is CASSYRDVRGYTF. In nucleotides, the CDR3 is TGTGCCAGCAGTTACCGGGACGTGCGTGGCTACACCTTC.

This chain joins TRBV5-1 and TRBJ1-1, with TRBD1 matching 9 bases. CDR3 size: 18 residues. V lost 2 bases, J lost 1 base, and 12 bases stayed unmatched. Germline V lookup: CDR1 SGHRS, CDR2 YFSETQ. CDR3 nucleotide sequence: TGCGCCAGCAGCTTCGACACAGGGGGCACTGGTCCGAACACTGAAGCTTTCTTT. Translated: CASSFDTGGTGPNTEAFF. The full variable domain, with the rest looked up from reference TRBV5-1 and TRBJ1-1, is KAGVTQTPRYLIKTRGQQVTLSCSPISGHRSVSWYQQTPGQGLQFLFEYFSETQRNKGNFPGRFSGRQFSNSRSEMNVSTLELGDSALYLCASSFDTGGTGPNTEAFFGQGTRLTVV.

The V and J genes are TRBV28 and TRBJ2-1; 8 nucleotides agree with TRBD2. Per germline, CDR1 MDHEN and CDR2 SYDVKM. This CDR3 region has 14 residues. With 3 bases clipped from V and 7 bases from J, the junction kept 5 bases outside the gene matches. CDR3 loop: CASSFAGGLNEQFF. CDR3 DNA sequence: TGTGCCAGCAGTTTCGCGGGAGGACTAAATGAGCAGTTCTTC.

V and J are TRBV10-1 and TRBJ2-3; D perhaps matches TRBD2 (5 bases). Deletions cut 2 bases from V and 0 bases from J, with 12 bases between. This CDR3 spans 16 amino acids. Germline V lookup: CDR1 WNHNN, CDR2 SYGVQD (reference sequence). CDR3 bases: TGCGCCAGCAGTGAGAGGCGGGCAGCTAGCACAGATACGCAGTATTTT. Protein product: CASSERRAASTDTQYF.

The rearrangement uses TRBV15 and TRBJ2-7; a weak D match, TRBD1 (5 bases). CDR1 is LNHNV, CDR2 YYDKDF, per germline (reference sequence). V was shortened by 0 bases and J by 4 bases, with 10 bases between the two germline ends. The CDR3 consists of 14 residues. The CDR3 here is CATSRDRAVYEQYF. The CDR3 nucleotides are TGTGCCACCAGCAGAGACAGGGCTGTGTACGAGCAGTACTTC.